This T cell receptor beta chain was retrieved from a study of blood T cell repertoires in COVID-19. Study-level information: The United States, Italy and Spain supplied acute and convalescent COVID-19 samples. Sample material is recorded as cDNA or gDNA derived from T cells, B-cell-depleted T cells, or PBMCs.

Seattle-derived patients entered the study during active infection and were followed longitudinally. Original data processing: Estimation of nucleated cell counts relied on the amplification of reference gene primers. Libraries were prepared by immunoSEQ multiplex PCR; TCRdb keeps only in-frame clonotypes and omits some of them. The V and J calls and clone size come from that table; D and trimming were worked out from the DNA. The sample has 160,000 or so clones; 79% are singletons. Germline values: CDR1 LNHDA, CDR2 SQIVND (reference sequence). Trimming removed 5 bases at V and 7 bases at J, with 13 bases between. The CDR3 extends over 13 amino acids.

The rearrangement joins TRBV19 to TRBJ2-3; D is perhaps TRBD2 (6 bases). Sequencing was performed on peripheral blood. The origin of this receptor is an older woman with COVID-19, enrolled during active disease. This CDR3 is CASSVARENTQYF. In DNA form, the CDR3 reads TGTGCCAGTAGTGTGGCCCGGGAGAATACGCAGTATTTT. Complete variable domain (other parts from reference TRBV19 and TRBJ2-3): DGGITQSPKYLFRKEGQNVTLSCEQNLNHDAMYWYRQDPGQGLRLIYYSQIVNDFQKGDIAEGYSVSREKKESFPLTVTSAQKNPTAFYLCASSVARENTQYFGPGTRLTVL.